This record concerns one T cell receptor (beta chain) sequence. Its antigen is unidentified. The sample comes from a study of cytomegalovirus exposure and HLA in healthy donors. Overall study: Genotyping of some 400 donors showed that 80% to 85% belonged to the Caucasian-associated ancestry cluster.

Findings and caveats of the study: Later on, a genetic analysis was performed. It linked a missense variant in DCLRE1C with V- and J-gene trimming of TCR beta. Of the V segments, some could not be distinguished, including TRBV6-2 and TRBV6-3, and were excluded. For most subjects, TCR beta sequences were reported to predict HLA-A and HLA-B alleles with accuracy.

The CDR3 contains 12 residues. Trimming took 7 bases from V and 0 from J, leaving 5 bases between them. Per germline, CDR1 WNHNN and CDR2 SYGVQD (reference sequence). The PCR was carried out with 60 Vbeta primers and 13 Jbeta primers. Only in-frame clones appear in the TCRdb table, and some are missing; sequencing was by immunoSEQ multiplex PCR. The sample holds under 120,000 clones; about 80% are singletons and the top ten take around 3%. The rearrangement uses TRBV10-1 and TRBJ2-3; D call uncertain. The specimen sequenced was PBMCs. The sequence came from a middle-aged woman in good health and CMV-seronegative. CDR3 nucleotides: TGCGCCAGCAAGCATAGCACAGATACGCAGTATTTT. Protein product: CASKHSTDTQYF.